The 15 T cell receptor beta chains in this list originate from one sample, sequenced in a study of blood T cell repertoires in COVID-19. The method was immunoSEQ multiplex PCR; TCRdb's version includes in-frame clones alone and lacks a portion of them. The data contain 100,000 or so clones, roughly 79% of them singletons. The specimen was peripheral blood. The receptors were gathered from a woman aged 70 to 79 with acute or convalescent COVID-19.

This clone was picked up a small number of times. The chain combines TRBV14 with TRBJ1-2; D is ambiguous. This CDR3 has 12 residues. CDR1 and CDR2 from the germline V gene are SGHDN and FVKESK. Trimming pared 4 bases from V and 4 bases from J, leaving 7 bases between. The CDR3 protein is CASSPIAYGYTF. In DNA, the CDR3 is TGTGCCAGCAGCCCTATCGCCTATGGCTACACCTTC.

The chain combines TRBV19 with TRBJ2-1, with TRBD2 matching over 7 bases. The CDR3 length is 18 residues. Trimming took 0 bases from V and 10 from J; bases not matched to a gene: 18. In germline, CDR1 is LNHDA, CDR2 SQIVND (reference sequence). CDR3 nucleotide sequence: TGTGCCAGTAGTATAGATCTTGCGGCTAGCGGCCCGTACCCGGAGCAGTTCTTC. Amino acids: CASSIDLAASGPYPEQFF. The variable domain in full, with the rest retrieved from reference TRBV19 and TRBJ2-1, is DGGITQSPKYLFRKEGQNVTLSCEQNLNHDAMYWYRQDPGQGLRLIYYSQIVNDFQKGDIAEGYSVSREKKESFPLTVTSAQKNPTAFYLCASSIDLAASGPYPEQFFGPGTRLTVL.

V and J are TRBV29-1 and TRBJ1-1; D not resolved. The CDR3 contains 11 residues. Germline V gene lookup returns CDR1 SQVTM and CDR2 ANQGSEA. V was trimmed by 6 bases and J by 4 bases, leaving 9 bases between them. Here the CDR3 DNA reads TGCAGCGTGAGCATTTCCACTGAAGCTTTCTTT. Translating it yields CSVSISTEAFF. Filled out from reference TRBV29-1 and TRBJ1-1, the complete variable domain reads SAVISQKPSRDICQRGTSLTIQCQVDSQVTMMFWYRQQPGQSLTLIATANQGSEATYESGFVIDKFPISRPNLTFSTLTVSNMSPEDSSIYLCSVSISTEAFFGQGTRLTVV.

This clone was found once. This sequence joins TRBV5-1 and TRBJ2-7; 13 nucleotides align to TRBD2. Germline loops: CDR1 SGHRS, CDR2 YFSETQ. The CDR3 consists of 16 residues. Germline trimming cut 3 bases from V and 1 base from J; bases unmatched to any gene: 4. CDR3 DNA: TGCGCCAGCAGCTCCCAACTAGCGGGGGGGTCCTACGAGCAGTACTTC. This gives the protein CASSSQLAGGSYEQYF.

This chain uses TRBV3-1 (or the pseudogene TRBV3-2) with TRBJ2-5, with TRBD2 as a possible D gene (8 bases). The CDR3 totals 16 residues. The germline V and J ends were trimmed by 7 bases and 4 bases, with 22 bases remaining between them. CDR1 and CDR2 from the germline V gene are LGHDT and YNNKEL (reference sequence). The DNA of the CDR3 is TGTGCCAGCACCCTTACGGGAGGGGGCGTAGGAGAGACCCAGTACTTC. This sequence encodes CASTLTGGGVGETQYF.

This clone is a singleton in its sample. CDR3 DNA sequence: TGTGCCAGCAGTTACCCCGGACTGCTTCCCAATCAGCCCCAGCATTTT. Encoded protein: CASSYPGLLPNQPQHF. J is TRBJ1-5 and V is TRBV6-5; D uncertain. The CDR3 contains 16 residues. The V gene lost 2 bases and the J gene lost 3 bases, with 14 bases spanning the gap. Germline loops: CDR1 MNHEY, CDR2 SVGAGI.

J is TRBJ2-7 and V is TRBV6-5, with a weak D call TRBD1 (7 bases). V was pared by 2 bases and J by 1 base, with 12 bases between. The germline V gene encodes CDR1 MNHEY and CDR2 SVGAGI. The CDR3 spans 15 residues. In nucleotides, the CDR3 is TGTGCCAGCAGTTACGGGGCAGGGGGGTCCTACGAGCAGTACTTC. This codes for CASSYGAGGSYEQYF.

This chain connects TRBV10-3 to TRBJ1-2, with D hard to call. Germline V lookup: CDR1 ENHRY, CDR2 SYGVKD. The CDR3 sequence is 15 residues long. Trimming took off 2 bases at V and 7 bases at J, with 17 bases between the two ends. CDR3 loop: CAISEAPSTEGGYTF. DNA for the CDR3: TGTGCCATCAGTGAGGCCCCATCCACAGAGGGTGGCTACACCTTC.

The V and J genes are TRBV3-1 (or the pseudogene TRBV3-2) and TRBJ2-2; D not resolved. The CDR3 loop spans 13 amino acids. The germline V gene has CDR1 LGHDT and CDR2 YNNKEL (reference sequence). Trimming took off 4 bases at V and 7 bases at J, with 10 bases between the two ends. The CDR3 loop is CASSLSTVGELFF. In DNA, the CDR3 is TGTGCCAGCAGCCTCTCGACTGTCGGGGAGCTGTTTTTT.

The chain employs TRBV6-6 and TRBJ2-1; TRBD2 might be the D (5 bases). CDR1 MNHNY and CDR2 SVGAGI come from the germline V gene (reference sequence). The CDR3 covers 15 residues. Trimming took 6 bases from V and 3 from J, leaving 15 bases between them. CDR3 bases: TGTGCCAGCAGCGGCCTGGAGGTAGTCTACAATGAGCAGTTCTTC. Amino acids: CASSGLEVVYNEQFF.

This sequence joins TRBV6-1 and TRBJ1-3; no clear D. V lost 2 bases and J lost 5, with 7 bases in between. This CDR3 has 13 amino acids. From germline, CDR1 is MNHNS and CDR2 SASEGT. This chain's CDR3 is CASSESGRNTIYF. The CDR3 DNA is TGTGCCAGCAGTGAAAGCGGCCGAAACACCATATATTTT.

V usage is TRBV19 and J usage is TRBJ2-6, with 7 bases that match TRBD1. V lost 1 base to trimming and J lost 0 bases; unmatched junction nucleotides: 9. Germline V gene lookup returns CDR1 LNHDA and CDR2 SQIVND (reference sequence). The CDR3 is 19 amino acids. The CDR3 here is CASSIAYPGQSSGANVLTF. As DNA, the CDR3 is TGTGCCAGTAGTATAGCCTACCCGGGACAGAGCTCTGGGGCCAACGTCCTGACTTTC.

The rearrangement uses TRBV4-3 and TRBJ2-7; D gene ambiguous. CDR1 and CDR2 from the germline V gene are LGHNA and YSLEER. The CDR3 length is 15 residues. V lost 0 bases, J lost 5 bases, and 14 bases lay in between. CDR3 amino acids: CASSQDSTHGDEQYF. As DNA, the CDR3 is TGCGCCAGCAGCCAAGACAGTACGCATGGAGACGAGCAGTACTTC.

The rearrangement joins TRBV15 to TRBJ1-2; TRBD1 agrees at 12 bases. Germline V gene lookup returns CDR1 LNHNV and CDR2 YYDKDF (reference sequence). The V gene end was trimmed by 3 bases and the J gene end by 6 bases; junction bases not matched to a gene: 2. CDR3 size: 14 residues. The CDR3 sequence is CATSRGQGADGYTF. DNA for the CDR3: TGTGCCACCAGCAGGGGACAGGGGGCGGATGGCTACACCTTC.

The CDR3 region is CASSSTGDEQYF. CDR3 nucleotides: TGTGCCAGCAGTTCTACAGGGGACGAGCAGTACTTC. V gene TRBV6-2 or TRBV6-3 combines with J gene TRBJ2-7; 7 bases fit TRBD1. Germline lookup yields CDR1 MNHEY and CDR2 SVGEGT. There are 12 residues in the CDR3. The V and J ends lost 4 bases and 5 bases, in that order; junction bases with no gene match: 2.